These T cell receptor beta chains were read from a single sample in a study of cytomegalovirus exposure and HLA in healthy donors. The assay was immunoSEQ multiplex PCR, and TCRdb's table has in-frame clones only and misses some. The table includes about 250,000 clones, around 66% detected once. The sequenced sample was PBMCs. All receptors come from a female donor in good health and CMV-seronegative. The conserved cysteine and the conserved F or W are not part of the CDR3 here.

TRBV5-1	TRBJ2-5	ASIRGRETQY
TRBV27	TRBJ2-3	ASSPLGSGRMYTQY
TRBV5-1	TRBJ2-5	ASWSASGGQETQY
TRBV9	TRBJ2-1	ASSVGPWLAGEGEQF
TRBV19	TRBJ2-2	ASSIWAKNTGELF
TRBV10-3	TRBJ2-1	AISEGQDNEQF
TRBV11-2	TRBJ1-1	ASSPRADTEAF
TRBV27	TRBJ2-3	ASSRPGLAKDTQY
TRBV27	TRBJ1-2	ASSPADLTKGYT
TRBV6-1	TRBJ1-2	AIELTGLYGYT
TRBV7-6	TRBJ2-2	ASSLQTANTGELF
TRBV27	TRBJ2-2	ASSRQGAQNTGELF